One and the same sample provided the 32 T cell receptor beta chains below, sequenced in a study of long-term antiretroviral therapy in people with HIV. Running of the v3.0 immunoSEQ assay took place at survey level. Sequenced by immunoSEQ multiplex PCR; TCRdb stores in-frame clones only, minus some. This table has some 27,000 clones, approximately 81% appearing once. Source: unsorted PBMCs, taken 4.8 to 5 years after starting antiretroviral therapy. The origin of the receptors is a man in his forties or fifties with HIV.

This sequence joins TRBV10-3 and TRBJ1-2; 7 bases are shared with TRBD1. Germline CDR1 ENHRY, CDR2 SYGVKD. The CDR3 extends over 14 amino acids. With V trimmed by 0 bases and J by 6 bases, 4 bases remained unmatched. DNA for the CDR3: TGTGCCATCAGTGAGTCTGGGACAGCTGATGGCTACACCTTC. Protein sequence: CAISESGTADGYTF.

This rearrangement joins TRBV6-5 to TRBJ1-3; unclear D gene. V dropped 8 bases and J dropped 3 bases, with 8 bases sitting between them. CDR1 MNHEY and CDR2 SVGAGI come from the germline V gene. This CDR3 has 12 amino acids. CDR3 in DNA: TGTGCCAGCCGAGACGGTGGAAACACCATATATTTT. Translation: CASRDGGNTIYF.

The chain is built from TRBV28 and TRBJ2-5; the D call may be TRBD1 or TRBD2 (5 bases each). Germline V lookup: CDR1 MDHEN, CDR2 SYDVKM. Trimming removed 4 bases at V and 1 base at J, with 13 bases between. This CDR3 contains 15 residues. CDR3 in DNA: TGTGCCAGCAGTTCCCGGGGACCTAGCCAAGAGACCCAGTACTTC. Its translation is CASSSRGPSQETQYF. The complete variable domain, with remaining parts taken from reference TRBV28 and TRBJ2-5, reads DVKVTQSSRYLVKRTGEKVFLECVQDMDHENMFWYRQDPGLGLRLIYFSYDVKMKEKGDIPEGYSVSREKKERFSLILESASTNQTSMYLCASSSRGPSQETQYFGPGTRLLVL.

The V gene is TRBV11-2, the J gene TRBJ1-2, with D uncertain. V gave up 1 base and J gave up 8 bases, with 14 bases separating them. The CDR3 is 14 residues long. Per the germline V gene, CDR1 is SGHAT and CDR2 is FQNNGV. CDR3 in amino acids: CASSLAGEKQGYTF. The CDR3 DNA follows: TGTGCCAGCAGCTTAGCCGGGGAGAAACAAGGCTACACCTTC. Drawing the rest from reference TRBV11-2 and TRBJ1-2, the complete variable domain is EAGVAQSPRYKIIEKRQSVAFWCNPISGHATLYWYQQILGQGPKLLIQFQNNGVVDDSQLPKDRFSAERLKGVDSTLKIQPAKLEDSAVYLCASSLAGEKQGYTFGSGTRLTVV.

J is TRBJ2-6 and V is TRBV5-1; D is possibly TRBD1 (6 bases). The CDR3 has 17 residues. The V gene lost 4 bases and the J gene lost 3 bases, with 17 bases spanning the gap. Germline loops: CDR1 SGHRS, CDR2 YFSETQ. CDR3 DNA: TGCGCCAGCAGCCAGACTACAGGGTCAGGTGGGGCCAACGTCCTGACTTTC. Encoded protein: CASSQTTGSGGANVLTF.

The chain employs TRBV19 and TRBJ2-2, with TRBD1 identical over 7 bases. The CDR3 contains 15 residues. The germline V gene has CDR1 LNHDA and CDR2 SQIVND (reference sequence). Unmatched junction bases numbered 3, after V lost 5 bases and J lost 0 bases. The CDR3 nucleotides are TGTGCCAGTAGTCCGGGACAGCCGAACACCGGGGAGCTGTTTTTT. This translates into CASSPGQPNTGELFF. The full variable domain, with the rest looked up from reference TRBV19 and TRBJ2-2, is DGGITQSPKYLFRKEGQNVTLSCEQNLNHDAMYWYRQDPGQGLRLIYYSQIVNDFQKGDIAEGYSVSREKKESFPLTVTSAQKNPTAFYLCASSPGQPNTGELFFGEGSRLTVL.

The CDR3 loop reads CASSQQENTEAFF. The DNA of the CDR3 is TGTGCCAGCTCACAACAGGAAAACACTGAAGCTTTCTTT. The genes are TRBV18 and TRBJ1-1; possibly TRBD1 for D (5 bases). The CDR3 is 13 amino acids. Germline-derived CDR1 and CDR2 are KGHSH and LQKENI. Trimming took off 4 bases at V and 2 bases at J, with 8 bases between the two ends.

CDR3 loop: CASSPDVQAHEQYF. The DNA for the CDR3 is TGTGCCAGCTCACCAGATGTACAGGCCCACGAGCAGTACTTC. This chain uses TRBV18 with TRBJ2-7; the D gene is possibly TRBD1 (5 bases). The V end was cut by 2 bases, the J end by 5 bases, with 13 bases between. The CDR3 contains 14 residues. Germline V gene lookup returns CDR1 KGHSH and CDR2 LQKENI.

V usage is TRBV7-6 and J usage is TRBJ2-1; the D is unclear. The germline V gene has CDR1 SGHVS and CDR2 FNYEAQ. CDR3 length equals 14 residues. V lost 0 bases and J 8 bases, leaving 11 bases between the germline ends. The CDR3 DNA follows: TGTGCCAGCAGCTTAGCCCGACCTTCCGATGAGCAGTTCTTC. Translated, it gives CASSLARPSDEQFF.

This clone appeared a single time. The J gene is TRBJ2-3, the V gene TRBV7-2, with 7 bases identical to TRBD2. V shed 5 bases and J 9 bases; nucleotides not matched to a gene: 5. Per the germline V gene, CDR1 is SGHTA and CDR2 is FQGNSA. This CDR3 comprises 12 residues. CDR3 protein: CASSGGGFTQYF. The CDR3 DNA sequence: TGTGCCAGCAGCGGGGGGGGATTCACGCAGTATTTT.

V usage is TRBV12-5 and J usage is TRBJ2-5; no definite D call. CDR1 is LGHNT, CDR2 FRNRAP, per germline. CDR3 length: 13 amino acids. The V end lost 6 bases, the J end lost 2 bases, and 10 bases lay between the germline ends. Written as DNA, the CDR3 is TGTGCTAGTGGAAAAAGTGAGCAAGAGACCCAGTACTTC. It is translated as CASGKSEQETQYF.

The J gene is TRBJ2-3, the V gene TRBV19; D remains unclear. The germline V gene encodes CDR1 LNHDA and CDR2 SQIVND (reference sequence). The CDR3 has 12 amino acids. V was pared by 6 bases and J by 8 bases, with 12 bases between. CDR3 sequence (DNA): TGTGCCAGTAGGCCGATTAGGTCTACGCAGTATTTT. Translation: CASRPIRSTQYF.

This chain uses TRBV18 with TRBJ2-5; D not certain. Germline CDR1 reads KGHSH; CDR2 reads LQKENI. V lost 4 bases, J lost 3 bases, and 9 bases lay in between. The CDR3 is 13 amino acids. The CDR3 is CASSQRQKETQYF. The CDR3 bases are TGTGCCAGCTCACAACGGCAAAAAGAGACCCAGTACTTC.

The chain joins TRBV2 to TRBJ2-2, with 7 bases identical to TRBD2. J lost 4 bases, V lost 5 bases, and 7 bases had no gene match. This CDR3 spans 15 amino acids. CDR1 is SNHLY, CDR2 FYNNEI, per germline. The CDR3 loop is CASSRAGVRTGELFF. CDR3 nucleotides: TGTGCCAGCAGTAGGGCGGGAGTACGCACCGGGGAGCTGTTTTTT.

This CDR3 is CASSLPENYGYTF. CDR3 coding DNA: TGTGCCAGCAGCTTGCCAGAGAACTATGGCTACACCTTC. The V gene is TRBV5-6, the J gene TRBJ1-2; D remains ambiguous. Germline-derived CDR1 and CDR2 are SGHDT and YYEEEE. The V gene lost 1 base and the J gene lost 2 bases, with 6 bases spanning the gap. This CDR3 is built from 13 residues.

The chain combines TRBV19 with TRBJ1-2; tentatively, D is TRBD1 (6 bases). CDR3 size: 15 residues. In germline, CDR1 is LNHDA, CDR2 SQIVND (reference sequence). V was trimmed by 3 bases and J by 7 bases, leaving 18 bases between them. CDR3 sequence reads: CASSIARATGVGYTF. DNA of the CDR3: TGTGCCAGTAGTATTGCACGTGCGACAGGAGTTGGCTACACCTTC.

The V gene is TRBV1, the J gene TRBJ1-1; the DNA was not compared with TRBD1, the D call given in the table. TRBV1 constitutes a pseudogene. The CDR3 is made up of 16 amino acids. The CDR3 DNA is TGCACCAGCAGCCAAGATCAACAGGCTGAGAACACTGAAGCTTTCTTT. Translating gives CTSSQDQQAENTEAFF.

The chain couples TRBV5-1 to TRBJ2-5; weak D call: TRBD1 (6 bases). This CDR3 is built from 15 residues. Germline V gives CDR1 SGHRS, CDR2 YFSETQ. Trimming took 3 bases from V and 4 from J, leaving 16 bases between them. The CDR3, as DNA: TGCGCCAGCAGCTCGTTCCAGGGGAGAGGAGAGACCCAGTACTTC. The encoded protein is CASSSFQGRGETQYF. The full variable domain, rest sourced from reference TRBV5-1 and TRBJ2-5, is KAGVTQTPRYLIKTRGQQVTLSCSPISGHRSVSWYQQTPGQGLQFLFEYFSETQRNKGNFPGRFSGRQFSNSRSEMNVSTLELGDSALYLCASSSFQGRGETQYFGPGTRLLVL.

This clone has a single count. The gene calls are TRBV18 and TRBJ2-6; D is uncertain. Deletions cut 4 bases from V and 4 bases from J, with 14 bases between. Germline lookup yields CDR1 KGHSH and CDR2 LQKENI. The CDR3 is 16 residues long. The CDR3 DNA sequence: TGTGCCAGCTCACGGGGTGAGGAGTTCGGGGCCAACGTCCTGACTTTC. It translates to CASSRGEEFGANVLTF.

The genes are TRBV6-5 and TRBJ2-5, with D possibly TRBD1 on 6 matching bases. Trimming shortened V by 2 bases and J by 2 bases, and 6 bases separated the two germline ends. CDR1 and CDR2 (germline): MNHEY, SVGAGI. CDR3 length equals 13 residues. The CDR3 region has the DNA TGTGCCAGCAGTTACAGGGGGCAAGAGACCCAGTACTTC. Amino acid sequence: CASSYRGQETQYF.

V and J are TRBV25-1 and TRBJ1-2, with TRBD1 as a possible D gene (5 bases). CDR1 is MGHDK and CDR2 is SYGVNS in the germline V gene. This CDR3 has 14 residues. V was cut by 2 bases and J by 4 bases, with 11 bases left in between. Here the CDR3 reads CASSEPGGGYGYTF. CDR3 nucleotide sequence: TGTGCCAGCAGTGAACCCGGTGGGGGCTATGGCTACACCTTC.

A single count supports this clone. V usage is TRBV11-2 and J usage is TRBJ1-6, with D perhaps TRBD1 (5 bases). CDR3 length equals 14 residues. V lost 4 bases, J lost 9 bases, and 13 bases lay in between. The germline CDR1 and CDR2 sequences are SGHAT and FQNNGV. CDR3 coding DNA: TGTGCCAGCAGCTCAGTCACAGGTGGTTCACCCCTCCACTTT. Translated, it gives CASSSVTGGSPLHF.

V is TRBV28 and J is TRBJ1-5, with D unresolved. The CDR3 contains 13 residues. With 2 bases removed from V and 6 bases from J, the gap between germline ends came to 8 bases. The germline CDR1 and CDR2 sequences are MDHEN and SYDVKM. CDR3 nucleotide sequence: TGTGCCAGCAGTTTAGCGATTGCTCAGCCCCAGCATTTT. Translated, it gives CASSLAIAQPQHF.

The chain links TRBV6-5 to TRBJ2-1; D unresolved. V lost 6 bases and J 3 bases, leaving 3 bases between the germline ends. This CDR3 spans 11 amino acids. Germline-derived CDR1 and CDR2 are MNHEY and SVGAGI. The CDR3 nucleotides are TGTGCCAGCAGGCACTACAATGAGCAGTTCTTC. Amino acids: CASRHYNEQFF.

The chain uses TRBV27 and TRBJ2-3, with D unclear. Looked up from germline, CDR1 is MNHEY and CDR2 is SMNVEV (reference sequence). The ends were cut back, 7 bases at V and 0 bases at J, with 20 bases in the middle. The CDR3 has 17 residues. CDR3 DNA sequence: TGTGCCAGCACCCCTCCGAGGCGGAGTGCTAGCACAGATACGCAGTATTTT. Its protein product is CASTPPRRSASTDTQYF.

The count of this clone is one. J is TRBJ2-1 and V is TRBV5-1; 12 bases agree with TRBD2. The CDR3 spans 15 residues. Trimming removed 5 bases from V and 4 bases from J; junction bases left unmatched: 4. Germline CDR1 is SGHRS and CDR2 is YFSETQ. DNA for the CDR3: TGCGCCAGCAGTGGACTAGCGGGAAGGTACAATGAGCAGTTCTTC. Its translation: CASSGLAGRYNEQFF.

The chain employs TRBV5-6 and TRBJ1-1; no firm D call. The CDR3 contains 15 residues. Looked up from germline, CDR1 is SGHDT and CDR2 is YYEEEE. Deletions cut 0 bases from V and 3 bases from J, with 12 bases between. The DNA for the CDR3 is TGTGCCAGCAGCTTGGTGGCAGGAAGTCACACTGAAGCTTTCTTT. It specifies CASSLVAGSHTEAFF.

The chain couples TRBV7-9 to TRBJ2-1; 13 nucleotides agree with TRBD2. The junction had 5 bases not matched to a gene; V was cut back by 5 bases and J by 1 base. The CDR3 spans 17 residues. Germline CDR1 and CDR2: SEHNR and FQNEAQ (reference sequence). The CDR3 DNA reads as TGTGCCAGCAGCCAGGGGGGACTAGCGGGGTCCTACAATGAGCAGTTCTTC. It encodes CASSQGGLAGSYNEQFF.

The chain links TRBV9 to TRBJ2-2; a weak D match, TRBD1 (6 bases). Germline CDR1 is SGDLS and CDR2 is YYNGEE. Deletions cut 4 bases from V and 0 bases from J, with 13 bases between. This CDR3 contains 16 residues. CDR3 sequence reads: CASSPLDRSNTGELFF. DNA of the CDR3: TGTGCCAGCAGCCCGTTGGACAGATCGAACACCGGGGAGCTGTTTTTT.

J is TRBJ1-1 and V is TRBV5-1, with TRBD1 matching over 7 bases. CDR1 is SGHRS, CDR2 YFSETQ, per germline. This CDR3 comprises 15 residues. J was trimmed by 1 base and V by 3 bases; bases with no gene match: 6. The CDR3 region is CASSSGGTANTEAFF. The CDR3 DNA is TGCGCCAGCAGCTCGGGAGGGACAGCGAACACTGAAGCTTTCTTT.

This clone was recorded once. J is TRBJ1-3 and V is TRBV10-3; unclear D gene. Germline V gene sequence: CDR1 ENHRY, CDR2 SYGVKD. The CDR3 covers 13 residues. The V end lost 2 bases, the J end lost 2 bases, and 4 bases lay between the germline ends. The CDR3 DNA follows: TGTGCCATCAGTGAGACGGCTGGAAACACCATATATTTT. It codes for CAISETAGNTIYF.

CDR3 residues: CASKGQGGNSPLHF. DNA of the CDR3: TGTGCCAGCAAGGGACAGGGCGGTAATTCACCCCTCCACTTT. The J gene is TRBJ1-6, the V gene TRBV6-1; 9 bases are shared with TRBD1. V lost 7 bases, J lost 6 bases, and 4 bases stayed unmatched. This CDR3 comprises 14 residues. The germline V gene encodes CDR1 MNHNS and CDR2 SASEGT.